Below are 2 T cell receptor beta chains sequenced from a single sample in a study of metastatic and nonmetastatic thyroid tumors. Treatment of any kind had been given to no patient before thyroid surgery. TCRdb re-analyzed the PCR reads using MiXCR. In the table there are 100,000 or so clones, under 15% of which are singletons. Sequencing was done on a sample of blood. Source of these receptors: a female donor with papillary thyroid cancer or a benign thyroid nodule (not recorded which). Some clones in this sample may be carry-over from other donors' samples.

The chain is built from TRBV9 and TRBJ2-3; no firm D call. The CDR3 covers 14 residues. The V and J ends lost 0 bases and 4 bases respectively, with 9 bases between them. Per the germline V gene, CDR1 is SGDLS and CDR2 is YYNGEE. The CDR3 sequence: CASSVASWADTQYF. The CDR3, as DNA: TGTGCCAGCAGCGTAGCCTCGTGGGCAGATACGCAGTATTTT.

This clone has at least ten counts. The chain is built from TRBV7-2 and TRBJ1-1; D unresolved. The V gene's germline CDR1 is SGHTA and CDR2 FQGNSA. Trimming pared 5 bases from V and 1 base from J, leaving 14 bases between. The CDR3 runs to 15 residues. The CDR3 nucleotides read TGTGCCAGCAGCCCCCACCCGACTGGGAACACTGAAGCTTTCTTT. It is translated as CASSPHPTGNTEAFF.